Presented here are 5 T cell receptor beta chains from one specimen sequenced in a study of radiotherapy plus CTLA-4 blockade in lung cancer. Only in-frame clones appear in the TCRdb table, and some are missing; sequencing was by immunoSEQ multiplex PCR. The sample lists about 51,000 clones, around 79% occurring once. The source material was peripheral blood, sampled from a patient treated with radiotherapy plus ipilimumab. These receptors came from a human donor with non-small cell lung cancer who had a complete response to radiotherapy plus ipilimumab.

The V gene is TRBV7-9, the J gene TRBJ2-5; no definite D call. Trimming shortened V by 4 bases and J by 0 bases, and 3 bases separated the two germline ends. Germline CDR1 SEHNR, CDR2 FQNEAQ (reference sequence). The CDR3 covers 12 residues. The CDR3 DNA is TGTGCCAGCAGCTACAACCAAGAGACCCAGTACTTC. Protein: CASSYNQETQYF.

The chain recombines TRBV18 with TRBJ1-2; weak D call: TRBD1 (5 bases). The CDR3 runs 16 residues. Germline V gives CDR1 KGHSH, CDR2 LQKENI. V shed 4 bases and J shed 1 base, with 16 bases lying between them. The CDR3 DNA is TGTGCCAGCTCACGCGGGGACCCCCAATTTAACTATGGCTACACCTTC. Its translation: CASSRGDPQFNYGYTF.

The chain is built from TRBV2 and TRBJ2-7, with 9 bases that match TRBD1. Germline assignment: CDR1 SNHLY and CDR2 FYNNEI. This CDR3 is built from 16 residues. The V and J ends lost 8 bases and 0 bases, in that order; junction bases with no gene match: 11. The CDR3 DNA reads TGTGCCAGCGGAGGGGACAGGGAGGGTAGCTCCTACGAGCAGTACGTC. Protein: CASGGDREGSSYEQYV.

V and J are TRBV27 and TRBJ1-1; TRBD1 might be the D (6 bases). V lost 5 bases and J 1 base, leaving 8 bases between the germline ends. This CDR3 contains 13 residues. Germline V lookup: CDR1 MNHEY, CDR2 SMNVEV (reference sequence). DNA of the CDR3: TGTGCCAGCAGTACGACAGGGAACACTGAAGCTTTCTTT. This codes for CASSTTGNTEAFF.

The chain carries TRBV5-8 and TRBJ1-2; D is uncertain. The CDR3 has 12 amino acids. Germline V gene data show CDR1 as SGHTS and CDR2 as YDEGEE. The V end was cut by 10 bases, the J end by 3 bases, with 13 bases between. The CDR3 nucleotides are TGTGCCCTTTCGCGGGCTGACTATGGCTACACCTTC. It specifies CALSRADYGYTF.